In its sample, the clone carrying this T cell receptor (beta chain) was seen many times. Its antigen is still unknown. On each TCR cDNA molecule, a unique molecular identifier was present. TCRdb used MiXCR to reprocess the 5' RACE reads, holding one entry per CDR3 protein. The data hold 20,000 to 25,000 distinct CDR3 sequences, with under 6.5% observed a single time. Described time point: sample taken at primary tumor resection. Unsorted whole RNA samples from tumor, nontumor lung or frozen PBMC were sequenced. The sample is drawn from a study of spatial heterogeneity in lung cancer. Points from the study as a whole: Higher tumor mutation counts went along with higher counts of expanded intratumoral alpha and beta TCRs.

This CDR3 comprises 18 residues. The J segment lost 2 bases and the V segment lost 5 bases, leaving 13 bases of the junction unmatched. Looked up from germline, CDR1 is SGHTA and CDR2 is FQGNSA. The TCR comes from a male donor with early-stage non-small cell lung cancer. This specimen consisted of lung tumor tissue, obtained at surgery. This chain joins TRBV7-2 and TRBJ2-7, with TRBD2 matching 12 bases. As DNA, the CDR3 is TGTGCCAGCAGCCCGCGGACTAGCGGGGAAACGACAACCTACGAGCAGTACTTC. As protein: CASSPRTSGETTTYEQYF.